This record looks at one T cell receptor beta chain sequence and its context. Germline V lookup: CDR1 SEHNR, CDR2 FQNEAQ (reference sequence). V lost 4 bases to trimming and J lost 2 bases; unmatched junction nucleotides: 9. The CDR3 length is 18 residues. This specimen belongs to a study of blood T cell repertoires in COVID-19. Repertoires were generated with immunoSEQ multiplex PCR, while TCRdb's copy carries only in-frame clones and drops some. The table includes some 530,000 clones, around 85% detected once. The sequenced sample consisted of peripheral blood. The chain is built from TRBV7-9 and TRBJ2-1; 12 bases map to TRBD2. The receptor comes from a human donor in a cohort sampled during active COVID-19. The CDR3 sequence: CASSSRASGRVPYNEQFF. CDR3 coding DNA: TGTGCCAGCAGCTCCCGGGCTAGCGGGAGGGTCCCCTACAATGAGCAGTTCTTC.